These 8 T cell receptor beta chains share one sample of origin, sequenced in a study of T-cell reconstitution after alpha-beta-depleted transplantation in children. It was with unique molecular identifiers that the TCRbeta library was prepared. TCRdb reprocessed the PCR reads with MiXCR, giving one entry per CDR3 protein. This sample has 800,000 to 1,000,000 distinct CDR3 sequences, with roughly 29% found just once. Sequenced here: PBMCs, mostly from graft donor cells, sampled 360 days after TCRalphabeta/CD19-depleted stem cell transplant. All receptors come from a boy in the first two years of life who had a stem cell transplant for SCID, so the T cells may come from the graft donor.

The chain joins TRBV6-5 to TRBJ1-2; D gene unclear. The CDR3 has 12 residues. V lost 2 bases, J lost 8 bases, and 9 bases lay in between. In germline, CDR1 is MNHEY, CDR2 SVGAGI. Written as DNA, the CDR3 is TGTGCCAGCAGTTACCGGTCGGGGGGCTACACCTTC. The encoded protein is CASSYRSGGYTF.

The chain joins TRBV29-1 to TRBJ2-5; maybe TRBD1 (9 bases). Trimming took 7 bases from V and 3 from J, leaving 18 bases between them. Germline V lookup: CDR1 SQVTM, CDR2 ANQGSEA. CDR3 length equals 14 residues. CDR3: CSGSGTGNEETQYF. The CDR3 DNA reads TGCAGCGGTAGCGGGACAGGGAACGAAGAGACCCAGTACTTC.

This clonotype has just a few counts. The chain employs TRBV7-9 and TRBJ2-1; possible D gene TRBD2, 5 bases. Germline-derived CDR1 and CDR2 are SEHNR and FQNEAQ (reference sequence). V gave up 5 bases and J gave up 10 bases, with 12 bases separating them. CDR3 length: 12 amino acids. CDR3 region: CASSPEGREQFF. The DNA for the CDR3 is TGTGCCAGCAGCCCAGAGGGCAGGGAGCAGTTCTTC.

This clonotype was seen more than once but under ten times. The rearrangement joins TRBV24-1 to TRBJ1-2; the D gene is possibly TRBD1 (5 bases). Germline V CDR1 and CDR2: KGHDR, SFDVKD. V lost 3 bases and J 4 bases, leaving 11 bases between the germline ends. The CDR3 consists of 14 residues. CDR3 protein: CATSDPRGIYGYTF. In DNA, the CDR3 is TGTGCCACCAGTGATCCCCGGGGCATCTATGGCTACACCTTC.

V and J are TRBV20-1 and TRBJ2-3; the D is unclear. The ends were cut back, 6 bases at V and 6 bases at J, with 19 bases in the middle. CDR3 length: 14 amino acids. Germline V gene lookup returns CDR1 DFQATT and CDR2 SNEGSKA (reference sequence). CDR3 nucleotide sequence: TGCAGTGCCCCCGGCGGCAGTCTGTCGGATACGCAGTATTTT. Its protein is CSAPGGSLSDTQYF.

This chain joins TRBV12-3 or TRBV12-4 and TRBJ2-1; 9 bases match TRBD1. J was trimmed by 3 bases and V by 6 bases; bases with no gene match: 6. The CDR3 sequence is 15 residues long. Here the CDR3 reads CASRPGQGNYNEQFF. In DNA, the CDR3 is TGTGCCAGCAGACCGGGACAGGGAAACTACAATGAGCAGTTCTTC.

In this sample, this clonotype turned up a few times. CDR3 DNA sequence: TGCAGCGTTGTGGGACAGGTTTTCAACACTGAAGCTTTCTTT. Amino acid sequence: CSVVGQVFNTEAFF. V is TRBV29-1 and J is TRBJ1-1, with TRBD1 matching over 8 bases. The V gene end was trimmed by 4 bases and the J gene end by 2 bases; junction bases not matched to a gene: 6. Germline V gives CDR1 SQVTM, CDR2 ANQGSEA. The CDR3 runs to 14 residues.

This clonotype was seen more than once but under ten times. Here the CDR3 reads CASSWGLAGEMYEQYF. The CDR3 nucleotides are TGCGCCAGCAGCTGGGGACTAGCGGGGGAAATGTACGAGCAGTACTTC. The chain links TRBV5-1 to TRBJ2-7, with 14 bases matching TRBD2. V dropped 3 bases and J dropped 4; count of bases not matched to a gene: 6. CDR1 is SGHRS and CDR2 is YFSETQ in the germline V gene. The CDR3 totals 16 residues.